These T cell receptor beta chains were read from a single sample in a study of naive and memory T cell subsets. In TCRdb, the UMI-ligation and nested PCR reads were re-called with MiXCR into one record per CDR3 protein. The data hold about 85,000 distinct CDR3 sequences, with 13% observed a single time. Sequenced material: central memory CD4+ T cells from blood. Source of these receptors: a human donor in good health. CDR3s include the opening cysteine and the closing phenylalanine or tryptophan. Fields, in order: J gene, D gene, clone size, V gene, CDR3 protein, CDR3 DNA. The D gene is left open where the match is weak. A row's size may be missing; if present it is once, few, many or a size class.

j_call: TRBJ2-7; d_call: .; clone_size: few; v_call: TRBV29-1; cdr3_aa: CSVDTGGSYEQYF; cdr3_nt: TGCAGCGTTGACACCGGCGGTTCCTACGAGCAGTACTTC
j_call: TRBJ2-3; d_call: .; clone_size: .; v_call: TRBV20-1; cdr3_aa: CSARDMADTQYF; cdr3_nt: TGCAGTGCTAGAGATATGGCGGATACGCAGTATTTT
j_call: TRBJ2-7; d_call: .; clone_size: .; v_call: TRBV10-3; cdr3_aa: CAISGGDKGSYEQYF; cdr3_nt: TGTGCCATCAGTGGCGGGGATAAGGGGTCGTACGAGCAGTACTTC
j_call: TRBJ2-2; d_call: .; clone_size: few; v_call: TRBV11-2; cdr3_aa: CASSSRQETTGELFF; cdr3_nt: TGTGCCAGCAGCTCGAGACAGGAAACCACCGGGGAGCTGTTTTTT
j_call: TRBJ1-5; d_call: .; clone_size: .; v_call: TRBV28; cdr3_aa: CASSSPNRAAQHF; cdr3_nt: TGTGCCAGCAGTTCCCCTAACCGAGCGGCCCAGCATTTT
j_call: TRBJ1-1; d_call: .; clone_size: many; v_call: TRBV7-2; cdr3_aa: CASSDQGRGVNTEAFF; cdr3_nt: TGTGCCAGCAGCGACCAGGGACGCGGGGTGAACACTGAAGCTTTCTTT
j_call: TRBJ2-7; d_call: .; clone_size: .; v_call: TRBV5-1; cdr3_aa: CASSSSGYEQYF; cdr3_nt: TGCGCCAGCAGCAGTAGCGGTTACGAGCAGTACTTC
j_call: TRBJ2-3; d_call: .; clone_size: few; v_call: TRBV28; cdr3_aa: CASSYLAGPGMSTDTQYF; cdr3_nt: TGTGCCAGCAGTTATCTTGCGGGGCCTGGGATGAGCACAGATACGCAGTATTTT
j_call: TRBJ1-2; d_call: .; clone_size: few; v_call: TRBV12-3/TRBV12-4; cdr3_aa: CASSLGWEVYGYTF; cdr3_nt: TGTGCCAGCAGTTTAGGATGGGAGGTCTATGGCTACACCTTC
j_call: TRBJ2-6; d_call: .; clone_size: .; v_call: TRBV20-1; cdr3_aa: CSASEQGGTISGANVLTF; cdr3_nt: TGCAGTGCTAGTGAGCAGGGAGGAACAATCTCTGGGGCCAACGTCCTGACTTTC
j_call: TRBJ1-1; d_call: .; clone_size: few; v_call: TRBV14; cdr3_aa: CASSQGSTLSMNTEAFF; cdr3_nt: TGTGCCAGCAGCCAAGGCAGCACCCTATCCATGAACACTGAAGCTTTCTTT
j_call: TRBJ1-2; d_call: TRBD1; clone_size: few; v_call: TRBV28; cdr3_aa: CASSISRTGGYGYTF; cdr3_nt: TGTGCCAGCAGTATCTCGAGGACAGGCGGCTATGGCTACACCTTC
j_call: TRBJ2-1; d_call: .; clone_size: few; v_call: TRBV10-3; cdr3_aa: CAISESESEQFF; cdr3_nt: TGTGCCATCAGTGAGTCCGAAAGTGAGCAGTTCTTC
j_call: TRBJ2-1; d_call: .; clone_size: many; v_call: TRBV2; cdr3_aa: CASNILRDYNEQFF; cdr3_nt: TGTGCCAGCAACATCCTCCGGGACTACAATGAGCAGTTCTTC
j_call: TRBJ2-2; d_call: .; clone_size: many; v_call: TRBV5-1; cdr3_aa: CASSYNTGELFF; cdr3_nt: TGCGCCAGCAGCTATAACACCGGGGAGCTGTTTTTT
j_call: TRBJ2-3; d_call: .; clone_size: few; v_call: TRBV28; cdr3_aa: CASSPGSGRRDTQYF; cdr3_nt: TGTGCCAGCAGTCCGGGGTCAGGGAGAAGAGATACGCAGTATTTT
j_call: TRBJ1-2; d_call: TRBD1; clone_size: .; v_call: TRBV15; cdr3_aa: CATSTGTQGRFGYTF; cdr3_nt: TGTGCCACCAGCACAGGGACACAGGGGAGGTTTGGCTACACCTTC
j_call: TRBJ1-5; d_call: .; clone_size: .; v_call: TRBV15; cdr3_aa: CATSSAGVSNQPQHF; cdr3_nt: TGTGCCACCAGCAGTGCAGGGGTTAGCAATCAGCCCCAGCATTTT
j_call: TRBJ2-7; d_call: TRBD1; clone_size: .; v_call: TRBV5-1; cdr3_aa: CASSRQGVYEQYF; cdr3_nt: TGCGCCAGCAGCCGACAGGGGGTCTACGAGCAGTACTTC
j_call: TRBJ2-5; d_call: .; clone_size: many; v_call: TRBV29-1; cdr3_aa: CSFGGSGQGTQYF; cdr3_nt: TGCAGCTTCGGAGGATCGGGGCAAGGGACCCAGTACTTC